What follows are 31 T cell receptor beta chains derived from one specimen sequenced in a study of T cells in Graves' hyperthyroidism and ophthalmopathy. There were TCR beta CDR3 regions amplified from RNA transcripts. First-round RT-PCR of the TCR CDR3 relied on the HTBI primer set. Each CDR3 protein gets one entry after TCRdb re-called the multiplex PCR reads with MiXCR. The sample records around 350,000 distinct CDR3 sequences, nearly 15% being singletons. Sequenced sample: blood. The receptor set was obtained from a woman aged 60-70 years with Graves' ophthalmopathy.

This chain links TRBV6-5 with TRBJ2-1; 11 positions agree with TRBD2. CDR1 is MNHEY and CDR2 is SVGAGI in the germline V gene. J lost 0 bases, V lost 8 bases, and 3 bases had no gene match. The CDR3 consists of 15 residues. In DNA form, the CDR3 reads TGTGCCAGCGGTACTAGCGGGAGCTCCTACAATGAGCAGTTCTTC. Its translation: CASGTSGSSYNEQFF.

This clonotype was detected a few times. The genes are TRBV5-1 and TRBJ2-5; TRBD2 matches 11 bases. This CDR3 region has 16 residues. The junction had 4 bases not matched to a gene; V was cut back by 0 bases and J by 3 bases. Germline V gives CDR1 SGHRS, CDR2 YFSETQ. The CDR3: CASSLAPGLAEETQYF. The CDR3, as DNA: TGCGCCAGCAGCTTGGCCCCGGGACTAGCGGAAGAGACCCAGTACTTC.

This clonotype was counted at least ten times. The chain combines TRBV20-1 with TRBJ2-1; TRBD2 agrees at 9 bases. The ends lost 1 base at V and 6 bases at J; junction bases unmatched: 10. The CDR3 has 16 residues. The germline gives CDR1 DFQATT, CDR2 SNEGSKA (reference sequence). CDR3 region: CSARGGRREGLNEQFF. For the CDR3, the DNA is TGCAGTGCTAGAGGAGGGAGGCGGGAGGGTCTCAATGAGCAGTTCTTC.

The V gene is TRBV5-1, the J gene TRBJ2-7, with a weak D call TRBD1 (5 bases). Germline V gene sequence: CDR1 SGHRS, CDR2 YFSETQ. V lost 0 bases and J lost 0, with 10 bases in between. The length of the CDR3 is 15 residues. The CDR3 spells CASSLAQDTSYEQYF. CDR3 coding DNA: TGCGCCAGCAGCTTGGCCCAGGACACCTCCTACGAGCAGTACTTC.

In its sample, this clonotype was seen many times. The CDR3 here is CASSLAPRDKYNEQFF. Here the CDR3 DNA reads TGTGCCAGCAGCTTAGCCCCCCGGGACAAATACAATGAGCAGTTCTTC. The chain combines TRBV7-2 with TRBJ2-1; weak D call: TRBD1 (6 bases). The CDR3 contains 16 residues. Germline V gives CDR1 SGHTA, CDR2 FQGNSA. Trimming left V 0 bases short and J 4 bases short, with 13 bases between.

This clonotype was recorded at least ten times. The genes are TRBV18 and TRBJ2-7, with D hard to call. The CDR3 covers 12 residues. Germline CDR1 KGHSH, CDR2 LQKENI. Trimming left V 3 bases short and J 4 bases short, with 7 bases between. The CDR3 bases are TGTGCCAGCTCACCGAATTCTTACGAGCAGTACTTC. It specifies CASSPNSYEQYF.

Many counts were recorded for this clonotype. The chain recombines TRBV28 with TRBJ1-1; no definite D call. Germline assignment: CDR1 MDHEN and CDR2 SYDVKM. CDR3 length: 15 residues. Trimming removed 4 bases from V and 4 bases from J, with 16 bases in between. The CDR3 spells CASSSQEGMATEAFF. As DNA, the CDR3 is TGTGCCAGCAGTTCCCAGGAGGGTATGGCCACTGAAGCTTTCTTT.

This clonotype occurred many times. The V call is TRBV15, the J call TRBJ2-7; possible D gene TRBD2, 5 bases. This CDR3 region has 14 residues. The V gene lost 0 bases and the J gene lost 2 bases, with 8 bases spanning the gap. Germline CDR1 reads LNHNV; CDR2 reads YYDKDF (reference sequence). The CDR3 DNA follows: TGTGCCACCAGCAGAGATCCGGGAACCTACGAGCAGTACTTC. It translates to CATSRDPGTYEQYF.

Ten or more counts support this clonotype. The chain uses TRBV30 and TRBJ2-5, with D possibly TRBD1 on 6 matching bases. Germline V lookup: CDR1 GTSNPN, CDR2 SVGIG (reference sequence). The length of the CDR3 is 12 residues. V shed 4 bases and J shed 2 bases, with 8 bases lying between them. Here the CDR3 reads CAWNRVQETQYF. The CDR3 DNA reads TGTGCCTGGAACAGGGTTCAAGAGACCCAGTACTTC.

This clonotype was seen repeatedly, ten times or more. This sequence joins TRBV2 and TRBJ2-2; D gene unclear. V lost 8 bases and J 7 bases, leaving 5 bases between the germline ends. CDR3 length: 10 residues. Looked up from germline, CDR1 is SNHLY and CDR2 is FYNNEI. The DNA for the CDR3 is TGTGCCAGCTTCGGCGGGGAGCTGTTTTTT. Protein sequence: CASFGGELFF.

This clonotype was seen a few times. The junction does not match germline at one end; this may be a read error. The rearrangement links TRBV19 to TRBJ2-7; no firm D call. The germline V gene encodes CDR1 LNHDA and CDR2 SQIVND (reference sequence). This CDR3 has 15 amino acids. The DNA of the CDR3 is TGTGCCAGTAGTATATCCGCCGACCCAGCCTACGGGCAGTACTTC. It is translated as CASSISADPAYGQYF.

This clonotype was seen more than once but under ten times. Possible read error: a much larger clone is one base away. The chain carries TRBV18 and TRBJ2-5; the D is unclear. The germline V gene has CDR1 KGHSH and CDR2 LQKENI. The CDR3 extends over 13 amino acids. This CDR3 is CASSPRQQETQCF. CDR3 bases: TGTGCCAGCTCACCACGTCAGCAAGAGACCCAGTGCTTC.

The table lists this clonotype with a few counts. The chain links TRBV3-1 to TRBJ2-1; 9 nucleotides match TRBD2. This CDR3 spans 21 amino acids. The ends lost 0 bases at V and 5 bases at J; junction bases unmatched: 20. Germline values: CDR1 LGHDT, CDR2 YNNKEL (reference sequence). CDR3 in amino acids: CASSQDLGRSMVAGENNEQFF. Here the CDR3 DNA reads TGTGCCAGCAGCCAAGATTTGGGACGGTCGATGGTAGCGGGAGAGAACAATGAGCAGTTCTTC.

This clonotype was recorded many times. The chain combines TRBV10-2 with TRBJ2-7; no reliable D call. V was pared by 2 bases and J by 5 bases, with 10 bases between. The CDR3 is 13 amino acids. Germline V CDR1 and CDR2: WSHSY, SAAADI. The CDR3 here is CASSERANDEQYF. The CDR3 DNA reads as TGCGCCAGCAGTGAGCGTGCAAACGACGAGCAGTACTTC.

In this sample, this clonotype turned up a few times. The J gene is TRBJ1-2, the V gene TRBV5-1; 11 bases align to TRBD1. CDR3 length: 14 residues. CDR1 SGHRS and CDR2 YFSETQ come from the germline V gene. Germline trimming cut 3 bases from V and 8 bases from J; bases unmatched to any gene: 6. CDR3 loop: CASSSGQGAVGYTF. The CDR3, as DNA: TGCGCCAGCAGCTCCGGACAGGGGGCGGTAGGCTACACCTTC.

The table lists this clonotype with many counts. The chain couples TRBV20-1 to TRBJ2-7; D gene ambiguous. Germline values: CDR1 DFQATT, CDR2 SNEGSKA (reference sequence). There are 13 residues in the CDR3. V was clipped by 4 bases and J by 3 bases, with 13 bases between them. This CDR3 reads CSANRARLYEQYF. CDR3 sequence (DNA): TGCAGTGCTAACCGGGCCCGCCTCTACGAGCAGTACTTC.

In the case of this clonotype: This may be a read error, as it is one base from a much larger clone. This chain uses TRBV11-2 with TRBJ2-7; TRBD2 matches at 12 bases. Germline CDR1 SGHAT, CDR2 FQNNGV. There are 15 residues in the CDR3. The CDR3 is CASSSLAGGTYEQCF. CDR3 bases: TGTGCCAGCAGCTCACTAGCGGGAGGTACCTACGAGCAGTGCTTC.

This clonotype was found many times. The V and J genes are TRBV6-1 and TRBJ2-7; possibly TRBD2 for D (5 bases). V lost 5 bases, J lost 6 bases, and 23 bases lay in between. CDR3 length: 16 amino acids. Germline values: CDR1 MNHNS, CDR2 SASEGT. In DNA, the CDR3 is TGTGCCAGCAGTTCCCCCACGGGGAGAGGGCGGATCGAGCAGTACTTC. It specifies CASSSPTGRGRIEQYF.

This clonotype was seen at least ten times. This chain uses TRBV28 with TRBJ2-5, with D perhaps given as TRBD1 or TRBD2 (6 bases each). V lost 8 bases and J 5 bases, leaving 15 bases between the germline ends. Germline CDR1 MDHEN, CDR2 SYDVKM. The CDR3 totals 13 residues. The CDR3 coding sequence is TGTGCCAGCTATGGGGGGCGCGGGGAGACCCAGTACTTC. Encoded protein: CASYGGRGETQYF.

This clonotype was seen at least ten times. The chain joins TRBV10-3 to TRBJ2-3, with D perhaps assigned TRBD1 or TRBD2 (5 bases each). V lost 2 bases and J 0 bases, leaving 6 bases between the germline ends. The CDR3 extends over 14 amino acids. CDR1 is ENHRY, CDR2 SYGVKD, per germline. The CDR3 is CAISERDSTDTQYF. The CDR3 nucleotides are TGTGCCATCAGTGAGCGGGACAGCACAGATACGCAGTATTTT.

This clonotype was found many times. The V and J genes are TRBV28 and TRBJ2-1; 7 nucleotides align to TRBD2. Germline CDR1 and CDR2: MDHEN and SYDVKM. The CDR3 contains 15 residues. V trimming: 1 base; J trimming: 7 bases; junction bases outside the gene matches: 7. CDR3 nucleotide sequence: TGTGCCAGCAGTTTATACGCGGGAGTCGGTAATGAGCAGTTCTTC. Its translation: CASSLYAGVGNEQFF.

Turning to this clonotype: It may be a read error: a sequence one base away is much more abundant. The V gene is TRBV3-1, the J gene TRBJ2-1, with D possibly matching TRBD2 (5 bases). The CDR3 extends over 14 amino acids. Germline V gene lookup returns CDR1 LGHDT and CDR2 YNNKEL (reference sequence). V was cut by 3 bases and J by 9 bases, with 15 bases left in between. CDR3 in amino acids: CASSHRTPFSEQFF. In DNA, the CDR3 is TGTGCCAGCAGCCACCGGACTCCTTTCAGTGAGCAGTTCTTC.

This clonotype was recorded at least ten times. The rearrangement uses TRBV5-1 and TRBJ2-3; D remains ambiguous. The CDR3 sequence is 13 residues long. The V end was cut by 3 bases, the J end by 5 bases, with 10 bases between. Per the germline V gene, CDR1 is SGHRS and CDR2 is YFSETQ. The CDR3 sequence is CASSSRTEDTQYF. DNA for the CDR3: TGCGCCAGCAGCTCGAGGACGGAAGATACGCAGTATTTT. The full variable domain, in which reference TRBV5-1 and TRBJ2-3 provide the parts outside the CDR3, is KAGVTQTPRYLIKTRGQQVTLSCSPISGHRSVSWYQQTPGQGLQFLFEYFSETQRNKGNFPGRFSGRQFSNSRSEMNVSTLELGDSALYLCASSSRTEDTQYFGPGTRLTVL.

This clonotype was observed at least ten times. J is TRBJ2-1 and V is TRBV28; TRBD1 aligns across 7 bases. V shed 6 bases and J 3 bases; nucleotides not matched to a gene: 5. Per germline, CDR1 MDHEN and CDR2 SYDVKM. The CDR3 sequence is 14 residues long. The CDR3 is CASRWDSDYNEQFF. The CDR3 DNA follows: TGTGCCAGCAGGTGGGACAGCGACTACAATGAGCAGTTCTTC. The complete variable domain, with remaining parts taken from reference TRBV28 and TRBJ2-1, reads DVKVTQSSRYLVKRTGEKVFLECVQDMDHENMFWYRQDPGLGLRLIYFSYDVKMKEKGDIPEGYSVSREKKERFSLILESASTNQTSMYLCASRWDSDYNEQFFGPGTRLTVL.

In its sample, this clonotype was seen many times. In DNA, the CDR3 is TGTGCCTGGACCCGGGACAGGGGTGAAAAACTGTTTTTT. As protein: CAWTRDRGEKLFF. This chain uses TRBV30 with TRBJ1-4, with TRBD1 identical over 10 bases. V shed 4 bases, J shed 7 bases, and the junction held 3 bases outside the gene matches. The CDR3 sequence is 13 residues long. Germline V gene data show CDR1 as GTSNPN and CDR2 as SVGIG (reference sequence).

The chain couples TRBV6-6 to TRBJ1-6, with D maybe TRBD1 (5 bases). Per germline, CDR1 MNHNY and CDR2 SVGAGI (reference sequence). The CDR3 has 15 residues. V lost 2 bases to trimming and J lost 7 bases, with 12 bases between them. DNA for the CDR3: TGTGCCAGCAGTTACGGGGCGGAAATCAATTCACCCCTCCACTTT. Residues: CASSYGAEINSPLHF.

This clonotype came up a few times. This sequence joins TRBV7-9 and TRBJ1-2; no definite D call. Germline CDR1 reads SEHNR; CDR2 reads FQNEAQ (reference sequence). Trimming removed 3 bases at V and 0 bases at J, with 8 bases between. The CDR3 consists of 14 residues. The DNA for the CDR3 is TGTGCCAGCAGCTTTAGCGGGCCTAACTATGGCTACACCTTC. Translating it yields CASSFSGPNYGYTF. The whole variable domain, remainder taken from reference TRBV7-9 and TRBJ1-2, is DTGVSQNPRHKITKRGQNVTFRCDPISEHNRLYWYRQTLGQGPEFLTYFQNEAQLEKSRLLSDRFSAERPKGSFSTLEIQRTEQGDSAMYLCASSFSGPNYGYTFGSGTRLTVV.

The chain uses TRBV5-1 and TRBJ2-1; 7 bases are a match to TRBD1. The ends lost 0 bases at V and 0 bases at J; junction bases unmatched: 3. The CDR3 contains 16 residues. Germline CDR1 reads SGHRS; CDR2 reads YFSETQ. In nucleotides, the CDR3 is TGCGCCAGCAGCTTGGGGGACAGCCTCTCCTACAATGAGCAGTTCTTC. Encoded protein: CASSLGDSLSYNEQFF.

This clonotype appeared many times. CDR3 DNA: TGTGCCAGCAGCCGTAGAAAAGCAGATACGCAGTATTTT. Residues: CASSRRKADTQYF. This rearrangement joins TRBV7-9 to TRBJ2-3; D is ambiguous. Germline CDR1 reads SEHNR; CDR2 reads FQNEAQ (reference sequence). CDR3 length: 13 amino acids. Trimming cost V 5 bases and J 4 bases, with 10 bases left between them.

V gene TRBV9 combines with J gene TRBJ2-1; 7 bases are a match to TRBD2. This CDR3 has 15 residues. Germline CDR1 is SGDLS and CDR2 is YYNGEE. With 4 bases clipped from V and 2 bases from J, the junction kept 6 bases outside the gene matches. The CDR3 sequence is CASSYSGETYNEQFF. The CDR3, as DNA: TGTGCCAGCAGCTACAGCGGGGAAACCTACAATGAGCAGTTCTTC.

This clonotype was counted many times. In nucleotides, the CDR3 is TGTGCCAGCAGAACAAGGACAGGGGAAAGAGAGCCCCAGCATTTT. Protein product: CASRTRTGEREPQHF. The V gene is TRBV28, the J gene TRBJ1-5; 9 bases are shared with TRBD1. The CDR3 contains 15 residues. V shed 6 bases, J shed 8 bases, and the junction held 11 bases outside the gene matches. Germline CDR1 is MDHEN and CDR2 is SYDVKM.